The 29 T cell receptor beta chains below all came from one sample that was sequenced in a study of cytomegalovirus exposure and HLA in healthy donors. In the PCR, 60 Vbeta and 13 Jbeta primers were used. TCRdb keeps only in-frame clones here, not all; method: immunoSEQ multiplex PCR. This table has about 160,000 clones, about 80% appearing once. Sequenced sample: PBMCs. The receptors originated from a man younger than 40 in good health and CMV-seronegative.

This sequence joins TRBV5-4 and TRBJ2-1, with a possible D match to TRBD2 (6 bases). V gave up 3 bases and J gave up 8 bases, with 9 bases separating them. CDR1 is SGHNT and CDR2 is YYREEE in the germline V gene (reference sequence). The CDR3 covers 12 residues. The CDR3 coding sequence is TGTGCCAGCAGCTGGGGACTGGATGAGCAGTTCTTC. It specifies CASSWGLDEQFF.

J is TRBJ1-5 and V is TRBV5-1, with no clear D. Germline V lookup: CDR1 SGHRS, CDR2 YFSETQ. Trimming removed 2 bases from V and 7 bases from J, with 10 bases in between. The CDR3 is 13 amino acids. For the CDR3, the DNA is TGCGCCAGCAGCTTTGAGAGTCGCCAGCCCCAGCATTTT. Protein: CASSFESRQPQHF.

The chain couples TRBV5-6 to TRBJ2-7, with TRBD1 as a possible D gene (5 bases). The CDR3 runs 15 residues. Germline CDR1 reads SGHDT; CDR2 reads YYEEEE. Deletions cut 3 bases from V and 3 bases from J, with 16 bases between. The CDR3 DNA sequence: TGTGCCAGCAGCTCGGACACGGTAAAAATCTACGAGCAGTACTTC. Translating it yields CASSSDTVKIYEQYF. Based on the CDR3 plus reference TRBV5-6 and TRBJ2-7, the full variable domain is DAGVTQSPTHLIKTRGQQVTLRCSPKSGHDTVSWYQQALGQGPQFIFQYYEEEERQRGNFPDRFSGHQFPNYSSELNVNALLLGDSALYLCASSSDTVKIYEQYFGPGTRLTVT.

The rearrangement joins TRBV29-1 to TRBJ2-7; TRBD2 matches at 8 bases. V was clipped by 6 bases and J by 3 bases; unmatched bases: 7. The CDR3 loop spans 13 amino acids. Per germline, CDR1 SQVTM and CDR2 ANQGSEA. CDR3 protein: CSVRLATHYEQYF. The CDR3 DNA follows: TGCAGCGTCAGACTAGCGACCCACTACGAGCAGTACTTC.

V is TRBV29-1 and J is TRBJ1-1; 7 positions match TRBD1. CDR1 and CDR2 (germline): SQVTM, ANQGSEA. V shed 5 bases and J 4 bases; nucleotides not matched to a gene: 13. This CDR3 contains 15 residues. The CDR3 DNA is TGCAGCGTTACAGGGGAAGGGCTAAGGGTCACTGAAGCTTTCTTT. Its protein is CSVTGEGLRVTEAFF.

A remark on this clone: Other DNA sequences of this sample code for an identical CDR3. The chain combines TRBV11-2 with TRBJ1-3; TRBD1 is a possible D gene (6 bases). The CDR3 loop spans 14 amino acids. V lost 3 bases and J 2 bases, leaving 8 bases between the germline ends. CDR1 is SGHAT and CDR2 is FQNNGV in the germline V gene. DNA of the CDR3: TGTGCCAGCAGCTTGTCAGGGGCTGGAAACACCATATATTTT. Encoded protein: CASSLSGAGNTIYF.

This clone turned up a few times. The chain links TRBV7-3 to TRBJ2-3, with D unclear. The CDR3 sequence is 12 residues long. With 6 bases removed from V and 6 bases from J, the gap between germline ends came to 10 bases. From germline, CDR1 is SGHTA and CDR2 FQGTGA. CDR3 region: CASRQSVDTQYF. CDR3 coding DNA: TGTGCCAGCAGACAATCAGTGGATACGCAGTATTTT.

V is TRBV7-9 and J is TRBJ2-7, with 7 bases identical to TRBD1. Germline V gives CDR1 SEHNR, CDR2 FQNEAQ (reference sequence). This CDR3 is 15 amino acids long. V lost 1 base and J lost 2; bases outside the gene matches: 5. In DNA form, the CDR3 reads TGTGCCAGCAGCTTAGAAACCGGGACAGCCTACGAGCAGTACTTC. Translated, it gives CASSLETGTAYEQYF. Based on the CDR3 plus reference TRBV7-9 and TRBJ2-7, the full variable domain is DTGVSQNPRHKITKRGQNVTFRCDPISEHNRLYWYRQTLGQGPEFLTYFQNEAQLEKSRLLSDRFSAERPKGSFSTLEIQRTEQGDSAMYLCASSLETGTAYEQYFGPGTRLTVT.

The chain employs TRBV7-3 and TRBJ1-2, with unresolved D. The CDR3 sequence is 14 residues long. V was pared by 3 bases and J by 4 bases, with 12 bases between. The V gene's germline CDR1 is SGHTA and CDR2 FQGTGA. CDR3 in amino acids: CASSLGPEAYGYTF. The DNA of the CDR3 is TGTGCCAGCAGCTTGGGTCCCGAGGCCTATGGCTACACCTTC.

This clone was counted a single time. The chain is built from TRBV7-9 and TRBJ2-1, with 7 bases fitting TRBD2. The CDR3 runs to 18 residues. Per germline, CDR1 SEHNR and CDR2 FQNEAQ (reference sequence). The junction had 18 bases not matched to a gene; V was cut back by 1 base and J by 9 bases. In DNA form, the CDR3 reads TGTGCCAGCAGCTTAGTGGTGGGGCGGGAGTGGTCTCTTCGTGAGCAGTTCTTC. The encoded protein is CASSLVVGREWSLREQFF. Drawing the rest from reference TRBV7-9 and TRBJ2-1, the complete variable domain is DTGVSQNPRHKITKRGQNVTFRCDPISEHNRLYWYRQTLGQGPEFLTYFQNEAQLEKSRLLSDRFSAERPKGSFSTLEIQRTEQGDSAMYLCASSLVVGREWSLREQFFGPGTRLTVL.

The J gene is TRBJ2-6, the V gene TRBV27; 9 bases are a match to TRBD1. Germline V gives CDR1 MNHEY, CDR2 SMNVEV (reference sequence). The CDR3 loop spans 17 amino acids. Trimming cost V 7 bases and J 2 bases; bases outside gene matches: 9. Written as DNA, the CDR3 is TGTGCCAGCATGCACGGGGACAGGGAGGCTGGGGCCAACGTCCTGACTTTC. Encoded protein: CASMHGDREAGANVLTF.

In this sample, this clone turned up once. The chain joins TRBV29-1 to TRBJ1-2; weak D call: TRBD1 (5 bases). The V end lost 3 bases, the J end lost 6 bases, and 20 bases lay between the germline ends. The CDR3 sequence is 15 residues long. Germline-derived CDR1 and CDR2 are SQVTM and ANQGSEA. The CDR3 reads CSVDTDTSRGDGYTF. The CDR3 coding sequence is TGCAGCGTTGATACCGACACGTCCCGGGGGGATGGCTACACCTTC.

This clone occurred a few times. The CDR3 is CASSPTGGGYTF. DNA of the CDR3: TGTGCCAGCAGTCCGACGGGGGGTGGCTACACCTTC. This chain links TRBV6-1 with TRBJ1-2, with D tentatively TRBD1 (5 bases). V was clipped by 5 bases and J by 7 bases, with 11 bases between them. Germline V gives CDR1 MNHNS, CDR2 SASEGT. The CDR3 sequence is 12 residues long.

The V gene is TRBV11-2, the J gene TRBJ1-1; 7 nucleotides agree with TRBD1. The germline V gene encodes CDR1 SGHAT and CDR2 FQNNGV. With 0 bases clipped from V and 3 bases from J, the junction kept 4 bases outside the gene matches. The CDR3 contains 15 residues. The CDR3 DNA reads TGTGCCAGCAGCTTAGAGGCAGGGGGAGACACTGAAGCTTTCTTT. Protein sequence: CASSLEAGGDTEAFF.

The chain has TRBV29-1 and TRBJ2-1; 14 bases match TRBD2. The CDR3 loop spans 13 amino acids. Germline values: CDR1 SQVTM, CDR2 ANQGSEA. The V and J ends lost 8 bases and 7 bases, in that order; junction bases with no gene match: 4. The CDR3, as DNA: TGCAGCTTAGGGACTAGCGGGGGAAATGAGCAGTTCTTC. It specifies CSLGTSGGNEQFF.

This clone was found once. The rearrangement uses TRBV30 and TRBJ2-5; D possibly corresponds to TRBD2 (5 bases). V lost 4 bases and J 5 bases, leaving 11 bases between the germline ends. The CDR3 is 12 amino acids. Germline V gene lookup returns CDR1 GTSNPN and CDR2 SVGIG (reference sequence). CDR3 amino acids: CAWKGEWETQYF. The DNA of the CDR3 is TGTGCCTGGAAGGGAGAATGGGAGACCCAGTACTTC.

The rearrangement uses TRBV5-4 and TRBJ1-2; D is uncertain. The germline gives CDR1 SGHNT, CDR2 YYREEE (reference sequence). CDR3 length: 11 residues. V lost 4 bases, J lost 3 bases, and 4 bases lay in between. This chain's CDR3 is CASSLDYGYTF. The CDR3 coding sequence is TGTGCCAGCAGCCTCGACTATGGCTACACCTTC.

The J gene is TRBJ2-7, the V gene TRBV28; D unclear. CDR1 and CDR2 (germline): MDHEN, SYDVKM. The CDR3 is 15 amino acids. V lost 6 bases and J 2 bases, leaving 17 bases between the germline ends. CDR3 sequence reads: CASSFGDAKAYEQYF. As DNA, the CDR3 is TGTGCCAGCAGCTTCGGAGACGCGAAAGCCTACGAGCAGTACTTC.

J is TRBJ2-2 and V is TRBV27, with D perhaps matching TRBD2 (6 bases). The CDR3 runs to 17 residues. Germline loops: CDR1 MNHEY, CDR2 SMNVEV (reference sequence). Trimming removed 8 bases from V and 2 bases from J, with 21 bases in between. The CDR3 spells CASFYAGSALNTGELFF. The CDR3 DNA reads TGTGCCAGCTTCTACGCCGGGAGCGCGTTAAACACCGGGGAGCTGTTTTTT.

The V gene is TRBV13, the J gene TRBJ2-7; 10 bases fit TRBD1. The CDR3 has 14 amino acids. After removal of 5 bases from V and 6 bases from J, the junction contained 7 bases not matched to a gene. The germline V gene encodes CDR1 PRHDT and CDR2 FYEKMQ (reference sequence). The CDR3 is CASSPRTGGSEQYF. The CDR3 nucleotides are TGTGCCAGCAGCCCTCGGACAGGGGGGAGCGAGCAGTACTTC.

J is TRBJ1-1 and V is TRBV11-3; D is possibly TRBD1 (5 bases). The CDR3 loop spans 13 amino acids. The ends were cut back, 4 bases at V and 5 bases at J, with 11 bases in the middle. Germline lookup yields CDR1 SGHNT and CDR2 YENEEA. CDR3 region: CASSSRQTTEAFF. The CDR3 DNA follows: TGTGCCAGCAGCTCCCGACAGACAACTGAAGCTTTCTTT. The full variable domain, its missing parts supplied by reference TRBV11-3 and TRBJ1-1, is EAGVVQSPRYKIIEKKQPVAFWCNPISGHNTLYWYLQNLGQGPELLIRYENEEAVDDSQLPKDRFSAERLKGVDSTLKIQPAELGDSAVYLCASSSRQTTEAFFGQGTRLTVV.

The chain uses TRBV2 and TRBJ2-7; TRBD2 matches at 13 bases. The CDR3 loop spans 14 amino acids. CDR1 is SNHLY and CDR2 is FYNNEI in the germline V gene. V trimming: 8 bases; J trimming: 6 bases; junction bases outside the gene matches: 7. CDR3 loop: CASESGLAGVEQYF. The CDR3 DNA follows: TGTGCCAGCGAATCTGGACTAGCGGGGGTCGAGCAGTACTTC.

This rearrangement joins TRBV30 to TRBJ2-7; TRBD1 matches 7 bases. Germline-derived CDR1 and CDR2 are GTSNPN and SVGIG (reference sequence). This CDR3 is 13 amino acids long. The V and J ends lost 8 bases and 3 bases, in that order; junction bases with no gene match: 10. CDR3 DNA: TGTGCCGGACGACAGGGTGGAGACTACGAGCAGTACTTC. This sequence encodes CAGRQGGDYEQYF.

Only a few counts were recorded for this clone. The genes are TRBV19 and TRBJ1-1, with D unresolved. Trimming took off 5 bases at V and 6 bases at J, with 13 bases between the two ends. The CDR3 totals 13 residues. CDR1 is LNHDA and CDR2 is SQIVND in the germline V gene (reference sequence). In DNA, the CDR3 is TGTGCCAGTAGTTCTCCGGGGAGGGCTGAAGCTTTCTTT. It encodes CASSSPGRAEAFF. The whole variable domain, remainder taken from reference TRBV19 and TRBJ1-1, is DGGITQSPKYLFRKEGQNVTLSCEQNLNHDAMYWYRQDPGQGLRLIYYSQIVNDFQKGDIAEGYSVSREKKESFPLTVTSAQKNPTAFYLCASSSPGRAEAFFGQGTRLTVV.

The chain uses TRBV5-1 and TRBJ1-3, with D uncertain. V lost 0 bases and J lost 0, with 7 bases in between. Germline CDR1 and CDR2: SGHRS and YFSETQ. The length of the CDR3 is 15 residues. This chain's CDR3 is CASSLDTISGNTIYF. CDR3 sequence (DNA): TGCGCCAGCAGCTTGGACACAATCTCTGGAAACACCATATATTTT.

The chain couples TRBV27 to TRBJ1-5, with TRBD1 matching over 7 bases. With 5 bases clipped from V and 2 bases from J, the junction kept 9 bases outside the gene matches. Germline V gene lookup returns CDR1 MNHEY and CDR2 SMNVEV (reference sequence). This CDR3 comprises 16 residues. This chain's CDR3 is CASSLKTGIGNQPQHF. The CDR3 DNA reads TGTGCCAGCAGTCTCAAGACAGGGATTGGCAATCAGCCCCAGCATTTT.

The chain combines TRBV7-6 with TRBJ2-7, with D perhaps TRBD1 (5 bases). The CDR3 is made up of 14 amino acids. The germline V gene encodes CDR1 SGHVS and CDR2 FNYEAQ. V shed 4 bases and J shed 3 bases, with 13 bases lying between them. The DNA for the CDR3 is TGTGCCAGCAGCTCGACAGTTATCGGCTACGAGCAGTACTTC. Its protein is CASSSTVIGYEQYF.

The chain is built from TRBV5-4 and TRBJ2-7; TRBD2 matches at 14 bases. CDR1 is SGHNT, CDR2 YYREEE, per germline (reference sequence). The CDR3 has 17 residues. Losses at the gene ends were 4 bases for V and 2 bases for J; bases not matched to a gene: 8. As DNA, the CDR3 is TGTGCCAGCAGCCCTGGGACTAGCGGGAGATTGGCCTACGAGCAGTACTTC. Its protein product is CASSPGTSGRLAYEQYF. The full variable domain, in which reference TRBV5-4 and TRBJ2-7 provide the parts outside the CDR3, is ETGVTQSPTHLIKTRGQQVTLRCSSQSGHNTVSWYQQALGQGPQFIFQYYREEENGRGNFPPRFSGLQFPNYSSELNVNALELDDSALYLCASSPGTSGRLAYEQYFGPGTRLTVT.

The chain has TRBV6-6 and TRBJ2-7; D is undetermined. The germline CDR1 and CDR2 sequences are MNHNY and SVGAGI (reference sequence). V was cut by 0 bases and J by 2 bases, with 8 bases left in between. The CDR3 is 14 amino acids. The CDR3 DNA is TGTGCCAGCAGTTACTCTACAGCAACCTACGAGCAGTACTTC. As protein: CASSYSTATYEQYF.